One TCR beta chain is described in this entry. Its antigen is not identified. This sample was included in a study of glioma-infiltrating T cells after dendritic cell vaccination. Turning to the study itself: Autologous tumor lysate-pulsed dendritic cell vaccination was given between about 2003 and 2013. Dendritic cells derived from monocytes and pulsed with autologous tumor lysate formed the vaccine. General study results and limits: Higher TCR clonality did not directly relate to longer survival.

Time point here: after dendritic cell vaccination, including at tumor progression/relapse. Amplification used 60 V beta primers and 13 J beta primers. Only in-frame clones appear in the TCRdb table, and some are missing; sequencing was by immunoSEQ multiplex PCR. The profile covers approximately 110,000 clones, with 85% to 90% appearing a single time and approximately 2.7% taken by the ten largest. This specimen consisted of blood, obtained after dendritic cell vaccination. The receptor's source is a human donor with glioblastoma.

The CDR3 region is CASSLTSGRDEQYF. CDR3 coding DNA: TGTGCCAGCAGTCTAACTAGCGGGAGGGACGAGCAGTACTTC. The V gene is TRBV28, the J gene TRBJ2-7; TRBD2 matches at 13 bases. The CDR3 is 14 amino acids. The germline V gene has CDR1 MDHEN and CDR2 SYDVKM. V lost 5 bases to trimming and J lost 5 bases; unmatched junction nucleotides: 3.